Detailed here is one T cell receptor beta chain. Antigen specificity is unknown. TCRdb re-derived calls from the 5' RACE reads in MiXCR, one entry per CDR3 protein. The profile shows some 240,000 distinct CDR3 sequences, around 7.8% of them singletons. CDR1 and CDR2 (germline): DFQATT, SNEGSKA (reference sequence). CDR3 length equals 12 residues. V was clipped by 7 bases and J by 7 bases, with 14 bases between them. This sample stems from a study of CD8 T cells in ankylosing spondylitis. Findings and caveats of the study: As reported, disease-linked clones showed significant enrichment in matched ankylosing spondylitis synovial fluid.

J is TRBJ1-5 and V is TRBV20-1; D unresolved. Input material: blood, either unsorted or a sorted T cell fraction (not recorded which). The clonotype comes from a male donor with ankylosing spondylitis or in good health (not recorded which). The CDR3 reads CSVGRREQPQHF. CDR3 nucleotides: TGCAGTGTAGGTCGACGTGAGCAGCCCCAGCATTTT.